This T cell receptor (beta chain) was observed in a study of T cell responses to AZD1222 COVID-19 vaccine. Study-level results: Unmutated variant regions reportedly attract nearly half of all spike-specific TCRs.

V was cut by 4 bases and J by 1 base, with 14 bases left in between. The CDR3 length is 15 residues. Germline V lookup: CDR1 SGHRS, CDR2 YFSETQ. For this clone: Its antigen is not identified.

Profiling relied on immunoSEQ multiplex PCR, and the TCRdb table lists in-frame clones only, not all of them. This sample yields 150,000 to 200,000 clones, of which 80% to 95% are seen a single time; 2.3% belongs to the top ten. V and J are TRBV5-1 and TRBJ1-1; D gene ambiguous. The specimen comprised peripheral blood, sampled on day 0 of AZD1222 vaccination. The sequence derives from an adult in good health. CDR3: CASSPSPTANTEAFF. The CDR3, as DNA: TGCGCCAGCAGCCCGTCCCCCACAGCGAACACTGAAGCTTTCTTT.